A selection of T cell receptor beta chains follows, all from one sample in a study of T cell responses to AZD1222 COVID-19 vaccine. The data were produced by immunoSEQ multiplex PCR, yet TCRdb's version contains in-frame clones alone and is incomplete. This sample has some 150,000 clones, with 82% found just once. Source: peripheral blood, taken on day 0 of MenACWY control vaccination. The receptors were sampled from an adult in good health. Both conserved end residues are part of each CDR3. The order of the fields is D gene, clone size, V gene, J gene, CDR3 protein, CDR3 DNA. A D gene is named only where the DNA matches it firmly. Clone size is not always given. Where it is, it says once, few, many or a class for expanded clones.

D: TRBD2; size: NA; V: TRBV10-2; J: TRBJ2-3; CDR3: CASRTSKLAGTDTQYF; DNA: TGCGCCAGCAGGACCTCTAAACTAGCGGGCACAGATACGCAGTATTTT
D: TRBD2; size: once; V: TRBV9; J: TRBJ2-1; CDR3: CASSPRASGENEQFF; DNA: TGTGCCAGCAGCCCCCGGGCTAGCGGGGAGAATGAGCAGTTCTTC
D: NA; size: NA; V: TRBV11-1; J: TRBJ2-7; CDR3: CASSLVLGSYEQYF; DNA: TGTGCCAGCAGCTTAGTTCTGGGCTCCTACGAGCAGTACTTC
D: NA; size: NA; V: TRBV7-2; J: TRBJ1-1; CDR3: CASSLTFADNTEAFF; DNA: TGTGCCAGCAGCTTAACCTTTGCAGATAACACTGAAGCTTTCTTT
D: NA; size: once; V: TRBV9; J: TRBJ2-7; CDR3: CASSVGETYEQYF; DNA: TGTGCCAGCAGCGTCGGGGAGACCTACGAGCAGTACTTC
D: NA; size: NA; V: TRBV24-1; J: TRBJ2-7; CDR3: CATSDFQVTGYEQYF; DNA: TGTGCCACCAGTGATTTCCAGGTTACCGGGTACGAGCAGTACTTC
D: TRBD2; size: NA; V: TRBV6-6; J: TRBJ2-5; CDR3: CASSERGGIGETQYF; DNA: TGTGCCAGCAGCGAGCGGGGGGGCATAGGGGAGACCCAGTACTTC
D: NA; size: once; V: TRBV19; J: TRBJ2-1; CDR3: CASSQVGEHNEQFF; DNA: TGTGCCAGCAGCCAGGTAGGGGAGCACAATGAGCAGTTCTTC
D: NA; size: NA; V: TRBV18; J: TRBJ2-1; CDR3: CASSPPGTRNNEQFF; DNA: TGTGCCAGCTCACCACCAGGGACACGCAACAATGAGCAGTTCTTC
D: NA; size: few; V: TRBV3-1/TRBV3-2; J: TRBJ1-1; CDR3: CASSQDLGMNTEAFF; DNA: TGTGCCAGCAGCCAAGATCTGGGGATGAACACTGAAGCTTTCTTT
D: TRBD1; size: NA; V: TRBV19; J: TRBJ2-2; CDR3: CASRFSRTGDRQGTGELFF; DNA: TGTGCCAGTAGGTTCTCTAGGACAGGGGACAGACAGGGCACCGGGGAGCTGTTTTTT
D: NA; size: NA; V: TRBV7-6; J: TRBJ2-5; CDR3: CASSLLAGDGETQYF; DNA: TGTGCCAGCAGCTTATTGGCAGGGGATGGGGAGACCCAGTACTTC
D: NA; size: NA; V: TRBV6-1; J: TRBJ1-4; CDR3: CASSEAIVGEKLFF; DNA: TGTGCCAGCAGTGAAGCGATAGTGGGTGAAAAACTGTTTTTT
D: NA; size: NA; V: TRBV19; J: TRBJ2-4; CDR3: CASSTREVKAKNIQYF; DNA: TGTGCCAGTAGTACGAGGGAGGTCAAAGCCAAAAACATTCAGTACTTC
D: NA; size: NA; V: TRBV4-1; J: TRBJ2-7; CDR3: CASSQVTPRRVGYEQYF; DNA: TGCGCCAGCAGCCAAGTGACCCCTCGGAGGGTAGGCTACGAGCAGTACTTC
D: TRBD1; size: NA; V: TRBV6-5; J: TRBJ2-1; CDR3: CASSYGTGSYNEQFF; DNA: TGTGCCAGCAGTTACGGGACAGGGTCCTACAATGAGCAGTTCTTC
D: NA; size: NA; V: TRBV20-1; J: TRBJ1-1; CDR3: CSASSGLAEAFF; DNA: TGCAGTGCTAGTAGTGGGCTGGCTGAAGCTTTCTTT
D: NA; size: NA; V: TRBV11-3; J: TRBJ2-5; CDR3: CASSRSMTETQYF; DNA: TGTGCCAGCAGCCGTAGCATGACGGAGACCCAGTACTTC
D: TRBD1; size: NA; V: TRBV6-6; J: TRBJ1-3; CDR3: CASSYGGQGETIYF; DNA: TGTGCCAGCAGTTACGGAGGACAGGGTGAAACCATATATTTT
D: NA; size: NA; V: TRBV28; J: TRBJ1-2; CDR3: CASSIVQETYGYTF; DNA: TGTGCCAGCAGCATCGTCCAGGAGACCTATGGCTACACCTTC
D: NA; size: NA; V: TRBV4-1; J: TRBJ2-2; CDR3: CASSQVGPFPNTGELFF; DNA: TGCGCCAGCAGCCAAGTTGGACCTTTCCCGAACACCGGGGAGCTGTTTTTT
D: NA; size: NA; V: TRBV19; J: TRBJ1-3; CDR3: CASSPPAGWGNTIYF; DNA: TGTGCCAGTAGCCCCCCGGCAGGGTGGGGAAACACCATATATTTT
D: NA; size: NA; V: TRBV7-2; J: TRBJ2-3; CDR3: CASSPHRGQYF; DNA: TGTGCCAGCAGCCCCCACCGGGGGCAGTATTTT
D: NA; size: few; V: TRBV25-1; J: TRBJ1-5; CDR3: CASNQPQHF; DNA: TGTGCCAGCAATCAGCCCCAGCATTTT
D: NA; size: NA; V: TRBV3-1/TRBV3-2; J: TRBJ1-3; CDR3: CASSQDQAPRGNTIYF; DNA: TGTGCCAGCAGCCAAGATCAGGCTCCGAGGGGAAACACCATATATTTT
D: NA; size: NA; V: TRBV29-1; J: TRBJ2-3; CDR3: CSVEETSWVDTQYF; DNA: TGCAGCGTTGAAGAGACTAGTTGGGTCGATACGCAGTATTTT
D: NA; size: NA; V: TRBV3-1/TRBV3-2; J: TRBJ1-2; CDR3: CASSQDSNYGYTF; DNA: TGTGCCAGCAGCCAAGACTCTAACTATGGCTACACCTTC
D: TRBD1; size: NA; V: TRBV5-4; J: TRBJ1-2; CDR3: CASSLDGQGAYGYTF; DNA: TGTGCCAGCAGCTTGGACGGACAGGGTGCCTATGGCTACACCTTC
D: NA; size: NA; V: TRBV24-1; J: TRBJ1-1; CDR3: CATSDFRGQAFF; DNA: TGTGCCACCAGTGATTTCCGGGGGCAAGCTTTCTTT
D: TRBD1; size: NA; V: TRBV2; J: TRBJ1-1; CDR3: CASRKLQGSDSTEAFF; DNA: TGTGCCAGCAGAAAGCTACAGGGGTCGGATAGCACTGAAGCTTTCTTT
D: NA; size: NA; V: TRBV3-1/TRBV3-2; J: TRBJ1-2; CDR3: CASSQHSGLGYTF; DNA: TGTGCCAGCAGCCAACACAGCGGCCTAGGCTACACCTTC
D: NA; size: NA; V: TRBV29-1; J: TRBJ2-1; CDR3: CSVSSRHNEQFF; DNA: TGCAGCGTTTCGTCCAGACACAATGAGCAGTTCTTC
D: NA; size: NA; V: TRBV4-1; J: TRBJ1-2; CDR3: CASSQEEGRPYGYTF; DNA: TGCGCCAGCAGCCAAGAGGAGGGGCGTCCCTATGGCTACACCTTC
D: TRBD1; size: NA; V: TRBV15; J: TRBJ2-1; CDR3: CATSSNRGPTVYNEQFF; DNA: TGTGCCACCAGCAGTAACAGGGGACCAACCGTATACAATGAGCAGTTCTTC
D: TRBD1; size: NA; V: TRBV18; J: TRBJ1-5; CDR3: CASSSGGDQPQHF; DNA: TGTGCCAGCTCATCAGGGGGCGATCAGCCCCAGCATTTT
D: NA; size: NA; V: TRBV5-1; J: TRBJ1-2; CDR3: CASSLGKGVANYGYTF; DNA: TGCGCCAGCAGCTTGGGAAAGGGAGTAGCTAACTATGGCTACACCTTC
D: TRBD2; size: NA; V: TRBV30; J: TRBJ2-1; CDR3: CAWSVSPSSGGAIEQFF; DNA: TGTGCCTGGAGCGTTTCCCCTTCTAGCGGGGGGGCCATTGAGCAGTTCTTC
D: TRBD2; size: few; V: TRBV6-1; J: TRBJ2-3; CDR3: CASSDTLAGAGDTQYF; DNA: TGTGCCAGCAGTGATACCCTAGCGGGGGCGGGAGATACGCAGTATTTT
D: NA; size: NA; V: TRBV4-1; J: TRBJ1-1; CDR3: CASSQDLGRVNTEAFF; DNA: TGCGCCAGCAGCCAAGATCTGGGCAGGGTGAACACTGAAGCTTTCTTT
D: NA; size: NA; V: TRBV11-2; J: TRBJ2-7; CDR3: CASNLPSRQPYEQYF; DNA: TGTGCCAGCAACCTCCCCTCAAGGCAACCATACGAGCAGTACTTC